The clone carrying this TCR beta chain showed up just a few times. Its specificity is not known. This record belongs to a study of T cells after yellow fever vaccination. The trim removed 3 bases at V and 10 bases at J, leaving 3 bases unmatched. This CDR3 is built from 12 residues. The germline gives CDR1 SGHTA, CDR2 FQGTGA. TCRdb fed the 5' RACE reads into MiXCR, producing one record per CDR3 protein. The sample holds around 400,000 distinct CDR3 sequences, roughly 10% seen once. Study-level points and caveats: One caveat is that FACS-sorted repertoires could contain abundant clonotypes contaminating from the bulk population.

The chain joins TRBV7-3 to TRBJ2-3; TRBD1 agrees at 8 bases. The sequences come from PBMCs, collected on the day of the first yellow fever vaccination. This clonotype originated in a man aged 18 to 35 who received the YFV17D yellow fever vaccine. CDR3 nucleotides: TGTGCCAGCAGCTTCACAGGGGGTGCGCAGTATTTT. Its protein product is CASSFTGGAQYF. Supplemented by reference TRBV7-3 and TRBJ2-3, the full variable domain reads GAGVSQTPSNKVTEKGKYVELRCDPISGHTALYWYRQSLGQGPEFLIYFQGTGAADDSGLPNDRFFAVRPEGSVSTLKIQRTERGDSAVYLCASSFTGGAQYFGPGTRLTVL.